This entry lists 7 T cell receptor beta chains sequenced from one sample in a study of blood T cell repertoires in COVID-19. Sequenced by immunoSEQ multiplex PCR; TCRdb stores in-frame clones only, minus some. This table has more than 100,000 clones, around 90% appearing once. Sequencing was done on a sample of peripheral blood. These receptors came from a human donor in a cohort sampled during active COVID-19.

The chain recombines TRBV11-2 with TRBJ2-7, with 8 bases lining up with TRBD2. CDR1 is SGHAT and CDR2 is FQNNGV in the germline V gene. V was clipped by 0 bases and J by 3 bases; unmatched bases: 13. This CDR3 spans 18 amino acids. The CDR3 DNA follows: TGTGCCAGCAGCTTAGATCGATACCCGCTAGCGGGCGACTACGAGCAGTACTTC. It encodes CASSLDRYPLAGDYEQYF.

This clone occurred a few times. This chain connects TRBV30 to TRBJ1-5, with D uncertain. The CDR3 has 15 residues. The germline V gene encodes CDR1 GTSNPN and CDR2 SVGIG (reference sequence). V was clipped by 1 base and J by 4 bases, with 14 bases between them. CDR3 loop: CAWSGQRGRNQPQHF. DNA of the CDR3: TGTGCCTGGAGTGGGCAGAGAGGGAGGAATCAGCCCCAGCATTTT.

This clone appeared once. The chain uses TRBV11-3 and TRBJ2-1, with 8 bases lining up with TRBD2. Trimming took 3 bases from V and 10 from J; bases not matched to a gene: 14. The CDR3 is 16 amino acids. Per the germline V gene, CDR1 is SGHNT and CDR2 is YENEEA. CDR3 sequence (DNA): TGTGCCAGCAGCTTGGGGGTAGCGGGATCGCGTCAGGAGCAGTTCTTC. It is translated as CASSLGVAGSRQEQFF.

The rearrangement joins TRBV5-6 to TRBJ2-1, with 13 bases lining up with TRBD2. Germline V CDR1 and CDR2: SGHDT, YYEEEE. This CDR3 has 18 residues. With V trimmed by 4 bases and J by 3 bases, 10 bases remained unmatched. Written as DNA, the CDR3 is TGTGCCAGCAGCCGTCCCGGGACTAGCGGGATGGACTACAATGAGCAGTTCTTC. It codes for CASSRPGTSGMDYNEQFF.

V is TRBV5-4 and J is TRBJ2-5; a weak D match, TRBD1 (5 bases). V was pared by 4 bases and J by 5 bases, with 15 bases between. Germline CDR1 and CDR2: SGHNT and YYREEE (reference sequence). The CDR3 has 14 residues. CDR3 residues: CASSPRGGRETQYF. The DNA of the CDR3 is TGTGCCAGCAGCCCTAGGGGTGGGCGGGAGACCCAGTACTTC.

This clone was detected only a few times. The CDR3 loop reads CASSLGQGNTEAFF. The CDR3 coding sequence is TGCGCCAGCAGCCTCGGACAGGGGAACACTGAAGCTTTCTTT. The chain employs TRBV10-1 and TRBJ1-1, with 8 bases matching TRBD1. The CDR3 spans 14 residues. Germline-derived CDR1 and CDR2 are WNHNN and SYGVQD (reference sequence). J gave up 1 base and V 6 bases, and 4 bases lay outside the gene matches.

As DNA, the CDR3 is TGTGCCAGCAGCTTGGAGACAGGGAAGCAGTTCTTC. This codes for CASSLETGKQFF. The chain combines TRBV7-8 with TRBJ2-1; 7 nucleotides match TRBD1. The ends lost 3 bases at V and 11 bases at J; junction bases unmatched: 4. The CDR3 length is 12 residues. Looked up from germline, CDR1 is SGHVS and CDR2 is FQNEAQ.